This TCR beta chain was profiled in a study of shared clonotypes between healthy human individuals. The V and J ends lost 4 bases and 0 bases respectively, with 15 bases between them. The CDR3 contains 16 residues. Germline values: CDR1 MNHEY, CDR2 SVGAGI. Per the authors' pipeline: From ImmunoSEQ came sequences covering only the junction and carrying no quality scores, so filtering differed. Method: immunoSEQ multiplex PCR; TCRdb's copy keeps in-frame clones and lacks some. V and J calls and clone size are as listed in that table; D and trimming were resolved from the DNA. The table includes over 950,000 clones, around 77% detected once. Negatively enriched CD4+ T cells were divided by CD45RA into naive and memory.

Material for sequencing was memory CD4+ T cells from PBMCs. This sample's subset: CD45RA-negative fraction. This clonotype was obtained from a man younger than 30 in good health. Some clones in this sample may be carry-over from other donors' samples. The chain is built from TRBV6-5 and TRBJ1-2; D gene uncertain. The CDR3 bases are TGTGCCAGCAGTTGGGCAGACCAAGCTTCTAACTATGGCTACACCTTC. It codes for CASSWADQASNYGYTF.